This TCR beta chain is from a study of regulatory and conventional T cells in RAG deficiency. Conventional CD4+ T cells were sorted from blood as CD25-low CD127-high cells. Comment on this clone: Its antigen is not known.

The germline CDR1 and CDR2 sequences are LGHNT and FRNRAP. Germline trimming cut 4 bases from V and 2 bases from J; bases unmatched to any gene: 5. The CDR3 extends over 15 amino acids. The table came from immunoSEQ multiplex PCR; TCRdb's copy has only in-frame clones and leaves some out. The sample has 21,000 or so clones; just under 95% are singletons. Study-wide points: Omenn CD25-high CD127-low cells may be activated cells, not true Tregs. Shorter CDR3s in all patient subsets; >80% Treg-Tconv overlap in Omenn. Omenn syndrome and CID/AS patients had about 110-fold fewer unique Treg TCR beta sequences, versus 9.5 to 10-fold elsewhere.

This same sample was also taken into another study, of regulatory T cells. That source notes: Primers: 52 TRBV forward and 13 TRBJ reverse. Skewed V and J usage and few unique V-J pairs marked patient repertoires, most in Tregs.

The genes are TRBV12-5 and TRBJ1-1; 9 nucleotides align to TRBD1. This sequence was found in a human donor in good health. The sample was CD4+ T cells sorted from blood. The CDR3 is CASGSRTGANTEAFF. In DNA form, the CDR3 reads TGTGCTAGTGGTTCACGGACAGGGGCCAACACTGAAGCTTTCTTT.